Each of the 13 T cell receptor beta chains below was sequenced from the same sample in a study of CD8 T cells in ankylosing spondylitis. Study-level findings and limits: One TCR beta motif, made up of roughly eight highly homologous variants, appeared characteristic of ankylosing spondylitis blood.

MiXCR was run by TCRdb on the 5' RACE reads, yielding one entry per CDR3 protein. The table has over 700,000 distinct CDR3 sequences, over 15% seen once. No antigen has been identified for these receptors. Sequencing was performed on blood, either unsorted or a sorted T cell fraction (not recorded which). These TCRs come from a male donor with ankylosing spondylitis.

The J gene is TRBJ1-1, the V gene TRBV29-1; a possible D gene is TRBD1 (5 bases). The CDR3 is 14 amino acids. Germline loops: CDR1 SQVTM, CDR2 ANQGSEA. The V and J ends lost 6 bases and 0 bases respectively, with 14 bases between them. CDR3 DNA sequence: TGCAGCGTGGATCCGACAGACATGAACACTGAAGCTTTCTTT. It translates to CSVDPTDMNTEAFF.

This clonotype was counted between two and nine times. This CDR3 reads CASSLGPRTYEQYF. In nucleotides, the CDR3 is TGTGCCAGCAGCTTGGGCCCTCGGACCTACGAGCAGTACTTC. The rearrangement links TRBV11-2 to TRBJ2-7, with D unresolved. V was pared by 3 bases and J by 2 bases, with 11 bases between. Germline V gene data show CDR1 as SGHAT and CDR2 as FQNNGV. The CDR3 extends over 14 amino acids.

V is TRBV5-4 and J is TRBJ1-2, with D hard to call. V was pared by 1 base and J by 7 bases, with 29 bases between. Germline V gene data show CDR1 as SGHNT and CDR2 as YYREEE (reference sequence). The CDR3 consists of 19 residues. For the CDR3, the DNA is TGTGCCAGCAGCTTGAGGTCTCCGAGGACTAGGCTCTTCGGTGGTGGCTACACCTTC. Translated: CASSLRSPRTRLFGGGYTF. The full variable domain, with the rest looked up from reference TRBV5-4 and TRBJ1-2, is ETGVTQSPTHLIKTRGQQVTLRCSSQSGHNTVSWYQQALGQGPQFIFQYYREEENGRGNFPPRFSGLQFPNYSSELNVNALELDDSALYLCASSLRSPRTRLFGGGYTFGSGTRLTVV.

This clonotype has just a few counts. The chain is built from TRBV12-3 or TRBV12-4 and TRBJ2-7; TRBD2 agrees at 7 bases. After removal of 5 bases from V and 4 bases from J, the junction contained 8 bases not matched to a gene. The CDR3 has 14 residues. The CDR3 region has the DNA TGTGCCAGCAGTCCCCCAGCGGGATGGTACGAGCAGTACTTC. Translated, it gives CASSPPAGWYEQYF.

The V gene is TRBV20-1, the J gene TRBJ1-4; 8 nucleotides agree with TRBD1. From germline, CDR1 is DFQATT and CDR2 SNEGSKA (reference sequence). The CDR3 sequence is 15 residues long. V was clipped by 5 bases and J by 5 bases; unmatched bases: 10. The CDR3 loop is CSAWTGNLVNEKLFF. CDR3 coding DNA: TGCAGTGCTTGGACAGGGAATTTGGTCAATGAAAAACTGTTTTTT.

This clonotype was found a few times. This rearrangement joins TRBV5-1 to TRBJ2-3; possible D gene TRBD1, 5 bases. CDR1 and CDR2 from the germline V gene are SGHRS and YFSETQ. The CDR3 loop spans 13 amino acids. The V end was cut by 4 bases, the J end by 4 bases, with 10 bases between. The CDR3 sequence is CASSQGGPDTQYF. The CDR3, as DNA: TGCGCCAGCAGCCAGGGCGGCCCAGATACGCAGTATTTT.

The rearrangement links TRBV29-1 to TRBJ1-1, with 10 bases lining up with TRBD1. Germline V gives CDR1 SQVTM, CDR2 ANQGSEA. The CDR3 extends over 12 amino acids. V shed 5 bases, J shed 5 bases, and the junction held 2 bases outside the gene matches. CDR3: CSVRGQGTEAFF. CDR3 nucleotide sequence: TGCAGCGTTAGGGGACAGGGGACTGAAGCTTTCTTT.

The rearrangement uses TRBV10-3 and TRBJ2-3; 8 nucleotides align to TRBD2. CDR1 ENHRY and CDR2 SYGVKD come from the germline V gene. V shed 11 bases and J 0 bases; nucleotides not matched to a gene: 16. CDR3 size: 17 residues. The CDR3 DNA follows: TGTGCCGCCGGGAGGGGGGCGTTAGGAGCTAGCACAGATACGCAGTATTTT. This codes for CAAGRGALGASTDTQYF.

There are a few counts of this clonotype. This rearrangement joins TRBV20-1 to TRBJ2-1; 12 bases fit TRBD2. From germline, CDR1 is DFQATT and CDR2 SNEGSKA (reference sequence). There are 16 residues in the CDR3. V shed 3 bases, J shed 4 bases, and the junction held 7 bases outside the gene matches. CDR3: CSASSASGGDYNEQFF. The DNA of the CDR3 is TGCAGTGCTAGCTCGGCTAGCGGGGGGGATTACAATGAGCAGTTCTTC.

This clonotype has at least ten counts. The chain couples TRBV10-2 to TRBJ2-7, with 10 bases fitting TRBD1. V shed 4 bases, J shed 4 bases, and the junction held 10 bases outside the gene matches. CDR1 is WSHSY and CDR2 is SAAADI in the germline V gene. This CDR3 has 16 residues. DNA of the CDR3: TGCGCCAGCAGTGCGTCGGGACAGGGGTTACCTTACGAGCAGTACTTC. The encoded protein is CASSASGQGLPYEQYF.

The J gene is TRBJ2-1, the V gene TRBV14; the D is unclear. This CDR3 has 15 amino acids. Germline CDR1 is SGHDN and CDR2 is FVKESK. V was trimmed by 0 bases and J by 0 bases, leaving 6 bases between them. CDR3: CASSQDSNSYNEQFF. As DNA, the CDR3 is TGTGCCAGCAGCCAAGATTCGAACTCCTACAATGAGCAGTTCTTC.

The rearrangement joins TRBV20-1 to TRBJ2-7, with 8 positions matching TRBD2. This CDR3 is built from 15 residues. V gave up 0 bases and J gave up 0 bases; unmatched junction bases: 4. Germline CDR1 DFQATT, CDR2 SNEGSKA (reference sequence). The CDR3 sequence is CSARDLGLGSYEQYF. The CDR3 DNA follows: TGCAGTGCTAGAGATCTGGGACTAGGCTCCTACGAGCAGTACTTC.

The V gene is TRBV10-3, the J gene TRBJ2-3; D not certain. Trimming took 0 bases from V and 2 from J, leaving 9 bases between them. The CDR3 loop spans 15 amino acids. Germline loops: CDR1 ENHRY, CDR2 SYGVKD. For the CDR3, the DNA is TGTGCCATCAGTGAGTCGGATATACTCACAGATACGCAGTATTTT. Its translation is CAISESDILTDTQYF.